The 7 T cell receptor beta chains below were found in one sample sequenced in a study of regulatory T cells in long-lasting Graves disease. As for time point: newly diagnosed GD, antithyroid drugs for less than 3 months. After RNA was extracted from PBMCs, the TCR library was made from it. Construction of the TCR beta libraries employed iRepertoire HTBI primers in conjunction with Arm-PCR of CDR3 regions. TCRdb independently ran MiXCR on the multiplex PCR reads; one entry per CDR3 protein. The profile shows some 600,000 distinct CDR3 sequences, 15% to 20% of them singletons. The sample also formed part of further work on T cells in Graves' hyperthyroidism and ophthalmopathy.

Here the sequenced sample was peripheral blood mononuclear cells (PBMCs), taken at new diagnosis, from a patient treated with antithyroid drugs. The receptors were sampled from a man aged 18 to 29 with Graves disease.

V and J are TRBV29-1 and TRBJ1-1; TRBD1 matches at 7 bases. CDR3 size: 11 residues. The J segment lost 5 bases and the V segment lost 3 bases, leaving 0 bases of the junction unmatched. CDR1 and CDR2 from the germline V gene are SQVTM and ANQGSEA. Written as DNA, the CDR3 is TGCAGCGTTGACAGGGGGACTGAAGCTTTCTTT. Translated, it gives CSVDRGTEAFF. Based on the CDR3 plus reference TRBV29-1 and TRBJ1-1, the full variable domain is SAVISQKPSRDICQRGTSLTIQCQVDSQVTMMFWYRQQPGQSLTLIATANQGSEATYESGFVIDKFPISRPNLTFSTLTVSNMSPEDSSIYLCSVDRGTEAFFGQGTRLTVV.

This clonotype was recorded a few times. This chain connects TRBV29-1 to TRBJ2-6; D is ambiguous. The CDR3 runs 15 residues. Germline CDR1 SQVTM, CDR2 ANQGSEA. Trimming removed 3 bases from V and 2 bases from J, with 11 bases in between. In DNA form, the CDR3 reads TGCAGCGTTGACATTGTGGGCGCTGGGGCCAACGTCCTGACTTTC. Residues: CSVDIVGAGANVLTF.

V and J are TRBV30 and TRBJ1-1; D gene unclear. This CDR3 region has 12 residues. The germline V gene encodes CDR1 GTSNPN and CDR2 SVGIG (reference sequence). Trimming pared 2 bases from V and 7 bases from J, leaving 11 bases between. This CDR3 reads CAWSHGAGEAFF. In nucleotides, the CDR3 is TGTGCCTGGAGTCATGGTGCCGGTGAAGCTTTCTTT. Full variable domain (remainder filled in from reference TRBV30 and TRBJ1-1): SQTIHQWPATLVQPVGSPLSLECTVEGTSNPNLYWYRQAAGRGLQLLFYSVGIGQISSEVPQNLSASRPQDRQFILSSKKLLLSDSGFYLCAWSHGAGEAFFGQGTRLTVV.

This clonotype was picked up many times. The J gene is TRBJ2-1, the V gene TRBV11-2; D perhaps matches TRBD1 (6 bases). CDR3 length equals 17 residues. CDR1 and CDR2 from the germline V gene are SGHAT and FQNNGV. Between the trimmed V and J ends, which lost 9 bases and 0 bases, there was a span of 21 bases. DNA for the CDR3: TGTGCCAGTAGTAAAAAGGTTCAGGGGAGCTCCTACAATGAGCAGTTCTTC. Amino acid sequence: CASSKKVQGSSYNEQFF. Full variable domain (outside the CDR3, taken from reference TRBV11-2 and TRBJ2-1): EAGVAQSPRYKIIEKRQSVAFWCNPISGHATLYWYQQILGQGPKLLIQFQNNGVVDDSQLPKDRFSAERLKGVDSTLKIQPAKLEDSAVYLCASSKKVQGSSYNEQFFGPGTRLTVL.

This chain uses TRBV6-5 with TRBJ2-2, with 10 bases that match TRBD1. CDR1 and CDR2 from the germline V gene are MNHEY and SVGAGI. This CDR3 comprises 17 residues. V gave up 6 bases and J gave up 0 bases; unmatched junction bases: 7. The CDR3 coding sequence is TGTGCCAGCAGATACACCGGGACAGGGGCGAACACCGGGGAGCTGTTTTTT. It codes for CASRYTGTGANTGELFF.

Ten or more counts support this clonotype. The chain is built from TRBV12-3 or TRBV12-4 and TRBJ2-7; D may be TRBD2 (6 bases). The CDR3 runs to 17 residues. Trimming pared 0 bases from V and 0 bases from J, leaving 15 bases between. CDR3 in DNA: TGTGCCAGCAGTTTAGCGCGGGTAGCGGAGGGCTCCTACGAGCAGTACTTC. This translates into CASSLARVAEGSYEQYF.

The V and J genes are TRBV5-4 and TRBJ2-2, with 12 nucleotides matching TRBD2. Looked up from germline, CDR1 is SGHNT and CDR2 is YYREEE (reference sequence). The V segment lost 4 bases and the J segment 6 bases; nucleotides outside the gene matches: 7. The CDR3 length is 16 residues. CDR3 bases: TGTGCCAGCAGCCGCGCGACTAGCGGGAGATCCGGGGAGCTGTTTTTT. This sequence encodes CASSRATSGRSGELFF.